These 6 T cell receptor beta chains originate from one sample sequenced in a study of blood T cell repertoires in COVID-19. Measured with immunoSEQ multiplex PCR; TCRdb has only the in-frame clones, and not every one. The data show about 120,000 clones, about four fifths seen once. What was sequenced was peripheral blood. The receptors stem from a man in his 70s with acute or convalescent COVID-19.

DNA for the CDR3: TGTGCCAGTAGTATAGGGGCCGGTGACACTGAAGCTTTCTTT. Its translation: CASSIGAGDTEAFF. This chain joins TRBV19 and TRBJ1-1, with no clear D. The CDR3 is 14 amino acids. Germline V CDR1 and CDR2: LNHDA, SQIVND (reference sequence). V shed 1 base and J shed 3 bases, with 9 bases lying between them.

This clone occurred once. The CDR3 DNA is TGTGCCAGCAGTCCCCCAGGGAGGGATGGCAATCAGCCCCAGCATTTT. Translation: CASSPPGRDGNQPQHF. The chain employs TRBV25-1 and TRBJ1-5; TRBD1 is a possible D gene (5 bases). Germline V gene data show CDR1 as MGHDK and CDR2 as SYGVNS. The germline V and J ends were trimmed by 5 bases and 2 bases, with 16 bases remaining between them. CDR3 size: 16 residues.

In its sample, this clone was seen once. The chain links TRBV7-9 to TRBJ2-2, with D possibly being TRBD2 (6 bases). V was shortened by 10 bases and J by 3 bases, with 15 bases between the two germline ends. The CDR3 contains 14 residues. CDR1 is SEHNR and CDR2 is FQNEAQ in the germline V gene (reference sequence). Here the CDR3 DNA reads TGTGCCACCAAACCCGGGGGTGACACCGGGGAGCTGTTTTTT. The encoded protein is CATKPGGDTGELFF.

This clone was seen just once. The chain recombines TRBV9 with TRBJ1-5, with TRBD1 identical over 8 bases. V shed 0 bases, J shed 4 bases, and the junction held 3 bases outside the gene matches. The CDR3 runs 15 residues. Germline assignment: CDR1 SGDLS and CDR2 YYNGEE. CDR3 DNA: TGTGCCAGCAGCGTAGCGGGACAGGCTAATCAGCCCCAGCATTTT. Translated: CASSVAGQANQPQHF.

CDR3 sequence: CASSPRTSGGTDTQYF. CDR3 sequence (DNA): TGTGCCAGCAGCCCCCGGACTAGCGGGGGGACAGATACGCAGTATTTT. The J gene is TRBJ2-3, the V gene TRBV7-2, with TRBD2 matching over 14 bases. This CDR3 has 16 residues. The junction had 4 bases not matched to a gene; V was cut back by 5 bases and J by 3 bases. Germline CDR1 is SGHTA and CDR2 is FQGNSA.

The V call is TRBV27, the J call TRBJ1-6; no definite D call. The V and J ends lost 3 bases and 10 bases respectively, with 13 bases between them. This CDR3 has 14 residues. Germline V gives CDR1 MNHEY, CDR2 SMNVEV (reference sequence). The CDR3 nucleotides are TGTGCCAGCAGTTTTCTAAGGCGAGGATCACCCCTCCACTTT. Amino acids: CASSFLRRGSPLHF.